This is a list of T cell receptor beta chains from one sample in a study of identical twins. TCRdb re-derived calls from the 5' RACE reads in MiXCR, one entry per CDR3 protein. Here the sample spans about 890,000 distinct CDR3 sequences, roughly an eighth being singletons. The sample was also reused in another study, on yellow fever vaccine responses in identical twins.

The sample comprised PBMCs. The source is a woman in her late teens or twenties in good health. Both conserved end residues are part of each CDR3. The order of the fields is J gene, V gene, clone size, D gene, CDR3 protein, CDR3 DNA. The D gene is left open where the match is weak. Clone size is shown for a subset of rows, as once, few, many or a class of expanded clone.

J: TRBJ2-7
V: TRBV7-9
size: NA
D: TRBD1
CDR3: CASTKTGVSDEQYF
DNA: TGTGCCAGCACTAAGACAGGGGTTAGCGACGAGCAGTACTTC

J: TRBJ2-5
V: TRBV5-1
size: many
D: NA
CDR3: CASSLSGSQETQYF
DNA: TGCGCCAGCAGCTTGTCGGGGTCCCAAGAGACCCAGTACTTC

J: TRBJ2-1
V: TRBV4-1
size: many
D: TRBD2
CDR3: CASSQTASGSPYNEQFF
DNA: TGCGCCAGCAGCCAAACGGCTAGCGGGAGTCCTTACAATGAGCAGTTCTTC

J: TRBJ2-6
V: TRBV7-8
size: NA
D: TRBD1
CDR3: CASSPKRDSSGANVLTF
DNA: TGTGCCAGCAGCCCCAAGAGGGACAGCTCTGGGGCCAACGTCCTGACTTTC

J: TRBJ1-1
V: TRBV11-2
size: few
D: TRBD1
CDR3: CASSLAPPRTGYTEAFF
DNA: TGTGCCAGCAGCTTAGCCCCTCCCCGGACAGGGTACACTGAAGCTTTCTTT

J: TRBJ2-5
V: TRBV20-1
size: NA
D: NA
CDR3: CSASSGTQYF
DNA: TGCAGTGCTAGTAGCGGGACCCAGTACTTC

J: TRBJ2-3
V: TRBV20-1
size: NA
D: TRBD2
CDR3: CSARDTGLAGARGITDTQYF
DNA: TGCAGTGCTAGAGATACTGGATTAGCGGGGGCCAGAGGGATCACAGATACGCAGTATTTT

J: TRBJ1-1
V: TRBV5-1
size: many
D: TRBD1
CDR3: CASSGTGGTEAFF
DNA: TGCGCCAGCAGCGGTACAGGGGGCACTGAAGCTTTCTTT

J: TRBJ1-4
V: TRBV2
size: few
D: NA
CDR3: CAGTRGTNEKLFF
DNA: TGTGCCGGAACCAGGGGAACTAATGAAAAACTGTTTTTT

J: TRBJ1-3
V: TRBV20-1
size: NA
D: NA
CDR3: CSARSLGGNTIYF
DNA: TGCAGTGCTAGAAGCCTTGGGGGAAACACCATATATTTT

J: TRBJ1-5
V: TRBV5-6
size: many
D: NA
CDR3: CASSLMDTGLNQPQHF
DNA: TGTGCCAGCAGCTTGATGGATACGGGACTAAATCAGCCCCAGCATTTT

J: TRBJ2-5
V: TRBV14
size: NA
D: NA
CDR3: CASSPGRTILQETQYF
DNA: TGTGCCAGCAGCCCGGGACGGACCATCCTCCAAGAGACCCAGTACTTC

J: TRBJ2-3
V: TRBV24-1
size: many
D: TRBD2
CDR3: CATGGLAVDTQYF
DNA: TGTGCCACCGGGGGACTAGCGGTAGATACGCAGTATTTT

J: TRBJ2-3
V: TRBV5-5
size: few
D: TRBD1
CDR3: CASSSYRGVTDTQYF
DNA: TGTGCCAGCAGCAGCTACAGGGGGGTCACAGATACGCAGTATTTT

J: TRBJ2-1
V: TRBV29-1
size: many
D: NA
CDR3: CSVESERDEQFF
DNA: TGCAGCGTTGAGAGCGAAAGGGATGAGCAGTTCTTC

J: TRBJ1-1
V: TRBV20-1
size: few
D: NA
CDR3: CSVGPSGNTEAFF
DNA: TGCAGTGTCGGACCCTCGGGGAACACTGAAGCTTTCTTT

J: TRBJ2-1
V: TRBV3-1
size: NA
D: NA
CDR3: CASREEGEQFF
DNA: TGTGCCAGCAGGGAGGAGGGTGAGCAGTTCTTC